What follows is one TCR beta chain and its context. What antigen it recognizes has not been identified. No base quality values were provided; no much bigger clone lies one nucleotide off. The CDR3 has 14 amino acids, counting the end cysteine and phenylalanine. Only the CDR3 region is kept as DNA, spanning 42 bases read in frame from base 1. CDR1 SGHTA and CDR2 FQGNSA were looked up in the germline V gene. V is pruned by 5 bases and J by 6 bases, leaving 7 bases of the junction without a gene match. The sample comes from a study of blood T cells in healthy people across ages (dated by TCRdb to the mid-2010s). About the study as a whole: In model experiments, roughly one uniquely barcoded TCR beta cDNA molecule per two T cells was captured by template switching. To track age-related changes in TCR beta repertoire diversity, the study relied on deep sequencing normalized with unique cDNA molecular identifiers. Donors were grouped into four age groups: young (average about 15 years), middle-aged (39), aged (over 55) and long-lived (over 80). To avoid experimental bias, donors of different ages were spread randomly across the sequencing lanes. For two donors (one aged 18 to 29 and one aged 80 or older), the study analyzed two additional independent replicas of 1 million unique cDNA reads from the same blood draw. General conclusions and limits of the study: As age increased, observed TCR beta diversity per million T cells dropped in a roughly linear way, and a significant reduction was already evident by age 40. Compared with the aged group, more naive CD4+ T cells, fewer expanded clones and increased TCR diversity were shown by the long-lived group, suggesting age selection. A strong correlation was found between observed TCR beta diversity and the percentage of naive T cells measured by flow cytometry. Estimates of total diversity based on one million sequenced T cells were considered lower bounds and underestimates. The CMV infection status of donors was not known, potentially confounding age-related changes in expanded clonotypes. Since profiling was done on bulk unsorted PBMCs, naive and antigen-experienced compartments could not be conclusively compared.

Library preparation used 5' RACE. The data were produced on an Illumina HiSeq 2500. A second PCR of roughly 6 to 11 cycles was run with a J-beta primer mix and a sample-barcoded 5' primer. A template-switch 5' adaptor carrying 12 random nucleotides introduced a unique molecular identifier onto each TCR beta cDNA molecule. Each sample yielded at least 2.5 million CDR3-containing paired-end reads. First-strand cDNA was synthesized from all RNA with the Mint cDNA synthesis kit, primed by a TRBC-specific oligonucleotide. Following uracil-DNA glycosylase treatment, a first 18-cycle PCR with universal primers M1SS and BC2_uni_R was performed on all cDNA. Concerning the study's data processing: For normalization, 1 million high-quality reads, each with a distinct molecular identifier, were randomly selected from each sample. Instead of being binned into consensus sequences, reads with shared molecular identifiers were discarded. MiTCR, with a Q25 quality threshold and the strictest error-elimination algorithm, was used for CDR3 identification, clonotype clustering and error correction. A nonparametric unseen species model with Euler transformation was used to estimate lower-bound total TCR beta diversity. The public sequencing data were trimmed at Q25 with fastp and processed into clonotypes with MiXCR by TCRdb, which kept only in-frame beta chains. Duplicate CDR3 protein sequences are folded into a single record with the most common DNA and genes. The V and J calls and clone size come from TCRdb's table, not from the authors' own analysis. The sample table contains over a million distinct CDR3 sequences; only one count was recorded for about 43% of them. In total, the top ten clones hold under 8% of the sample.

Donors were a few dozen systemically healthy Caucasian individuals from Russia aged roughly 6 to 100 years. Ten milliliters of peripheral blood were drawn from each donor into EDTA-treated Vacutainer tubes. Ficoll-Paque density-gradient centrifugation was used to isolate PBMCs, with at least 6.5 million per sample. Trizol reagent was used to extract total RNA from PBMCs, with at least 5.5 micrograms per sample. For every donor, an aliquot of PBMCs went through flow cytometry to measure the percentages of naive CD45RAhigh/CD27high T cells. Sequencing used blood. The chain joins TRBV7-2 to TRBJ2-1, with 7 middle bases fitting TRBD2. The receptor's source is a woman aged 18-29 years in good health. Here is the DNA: TGTGCCAGCAGCGCCCGGACTAGATCCAATGAGCAGTTCTTC. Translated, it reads CASSARTRSNEQFF. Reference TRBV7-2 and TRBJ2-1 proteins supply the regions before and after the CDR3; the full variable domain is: GAGVSQSPSNKVTEKGKDVELRCDPISGHTALYWYRQSLGQGLEFLIYFQGNSAPDKSGLPSDRFSAERTGGSVSTLTIQRTQQEDSAVYLCASSARTRSNEQFFGPGTRLTVL.